This TCR beta chain was identified during a study of T-cell reconstitution after alpha-beta-depleted transplantation in children. CDR1 MNHEY and CDR2 SMNVEV come from the germline V gene (reference sequence). Trimming at V came to 5 bases and at J to 4 bases, leaving 8 bases not matched to a gene. The CDR3 runs 14 residues. A library of TCRbeta sequences, prepared with unique molecular identifiers, was generated. Via MiXCR, TCRdb re-called the PCR reads, giving one row per CDR3 protein. This table has roughly 300,000 distinct CDR3 sequences, approximately 10% appearing once. This clonotype has a handful of counts.

Here the sequenced sample was PBMCs from the stem cell graft donor, taken from the stem cell graft. V and J are TRBV27 and TRBJ2-7; 7 bases agree with TRBD1. This TCR was sampled from a human donor who donated a stem cell graft to a child with acute lymphoblastic leukemia. The CDR3 bases are TGTGCCAGCAGTCCTAGAGGGGGCAAGTACGAGCAGTACTTC. Residues: CASSPRGGKYEQYF.